This TCR beta chain was identified during a study of T-cell reconstitution after alpha-beta-depleted transplantation in children. The study's findings and limits: There were reportedly several hundred expanded graft clones from which alpha-beta T cells came about two months after transplant. TCRbeta diversity was high at day 60 in some patients (a result of surviving recipient T cells and thymic progenitors). A year had passed since transplant, and T-cell counts and diversity by then came mostly from newly produced T cells.

The germline V gene encodes CDR1 LNHDA and CDR2 SQIVND (reference sequence). The V and J ends lost 7 bases and 7 bases respectively, with 11 bases between them. The CDR3 sequence is 11 residues long. There are a few counts of this clonotype. As yet, its antigen is unknown. TCRbeta library construction was performed incorporating unique molecular identifiers. TCRdb reprocessed the PCR reads via MiXCR and lists one record per CDR3 protein. The sample consists of around 600,000 distinct CDR3 sequences, about 23% of them appearing once. The rearrangement uses TRBV19 and TRBJ2-7, with TRBD1 as a possible D gene (6 bases). The sequencing here drew on PBMCs, mostly from graft donor cells, taken 360 days after TCRalphabeta/CD19-depleted stem cell transplant. The clonotype comes from a boy under two years old who had a stem cell transplant for acute myeloid leukemia, so the T cells may come from the graft donor. The CDR3 spells CASMGAREQYF. In DNA, the CDR3 is TGTGCCAGTATGGGGGCGCGGGAGCAGTACTTC.